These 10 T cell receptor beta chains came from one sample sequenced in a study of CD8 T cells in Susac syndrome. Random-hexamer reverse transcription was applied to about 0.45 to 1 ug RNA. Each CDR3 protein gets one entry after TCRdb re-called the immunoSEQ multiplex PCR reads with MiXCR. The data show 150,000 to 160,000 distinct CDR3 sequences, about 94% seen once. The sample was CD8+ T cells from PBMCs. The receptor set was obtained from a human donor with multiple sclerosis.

The CDR3 spells CSAPRLEGGPEAFF. CDR3 nucleotides: TGCAGTGCTCCCAGGTTGGAGGGTGGCCCTGAAGCTTTCTTT. This chain connects TRBV20-1 to TRBJ1-1; D gene ambiguous. The CDR3 runs to 14 residues. Germline-derived CDR1 and CDR2 are DFQATT and SNEGSKA (reference sequence). V shed 5 bases and J shed 6 bases, with 19 bases lying between them.

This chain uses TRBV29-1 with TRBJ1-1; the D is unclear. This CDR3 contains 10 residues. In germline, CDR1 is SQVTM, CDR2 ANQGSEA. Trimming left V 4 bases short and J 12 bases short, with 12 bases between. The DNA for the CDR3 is TGCAGCGTTGTCATTGGGGATACTTTCTTT. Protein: CSVVIGDTFF.

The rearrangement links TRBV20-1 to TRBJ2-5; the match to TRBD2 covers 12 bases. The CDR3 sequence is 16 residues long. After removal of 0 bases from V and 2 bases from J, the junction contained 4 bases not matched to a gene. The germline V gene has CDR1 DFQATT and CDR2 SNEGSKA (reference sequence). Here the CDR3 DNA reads TGCAGTGCTAGAGACAGGACTAGCGGGATACAAGAGACCCAGTACTTC. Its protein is CSARDRTSGIQETQYF.

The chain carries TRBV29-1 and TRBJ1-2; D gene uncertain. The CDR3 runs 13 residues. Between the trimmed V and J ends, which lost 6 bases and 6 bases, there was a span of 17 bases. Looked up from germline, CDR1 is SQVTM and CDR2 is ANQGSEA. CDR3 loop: CSVGDLTVDGYTF. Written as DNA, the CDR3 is TGCAGCGTAGGAGATCTCACCGTTGATGGCTACACCTTC.

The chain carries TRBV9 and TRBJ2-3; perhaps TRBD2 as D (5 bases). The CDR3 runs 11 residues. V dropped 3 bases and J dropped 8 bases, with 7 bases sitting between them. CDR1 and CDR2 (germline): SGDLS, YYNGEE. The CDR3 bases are TGTGCCAGCAGCGACGAGGGTACGCAGTATTTT. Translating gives CASSDEGTQYF.

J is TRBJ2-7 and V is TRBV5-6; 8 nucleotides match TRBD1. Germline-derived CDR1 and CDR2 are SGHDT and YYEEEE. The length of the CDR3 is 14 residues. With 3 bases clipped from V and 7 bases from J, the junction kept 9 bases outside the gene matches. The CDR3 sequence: CASSSGQGVREQYF. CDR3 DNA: TGTGCCAGCAGCTCAGGACAGGGAGTCCGGGAGCAGTACTTC.

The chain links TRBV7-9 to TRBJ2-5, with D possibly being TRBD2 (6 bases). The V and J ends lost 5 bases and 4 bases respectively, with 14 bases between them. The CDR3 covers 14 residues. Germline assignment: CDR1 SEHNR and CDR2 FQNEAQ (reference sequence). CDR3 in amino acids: CASSPAGDPETQYF. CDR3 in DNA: TGTGCCAGCAGCCCAGCGGGCGATCCAGAGACCCAGTACTTC.

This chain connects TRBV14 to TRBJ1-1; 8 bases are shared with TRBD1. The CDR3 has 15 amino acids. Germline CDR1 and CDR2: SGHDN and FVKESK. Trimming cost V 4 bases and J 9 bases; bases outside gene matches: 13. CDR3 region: CASSLFVGQGGKAFF. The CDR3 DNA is TGTGCCAGCAGCCTGTTCGTAGGACAGGGCGGGAAAGCTTTCTTT.

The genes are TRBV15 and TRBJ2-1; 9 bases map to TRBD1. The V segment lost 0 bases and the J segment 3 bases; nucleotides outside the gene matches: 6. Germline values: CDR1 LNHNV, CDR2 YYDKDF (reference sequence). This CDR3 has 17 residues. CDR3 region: CATSRDQSGQGYNEQFF. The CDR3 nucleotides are TGTGCCACCAGCAGAGATCAATCGGGACAGGGCTACAATGAGCAGTTCTTC. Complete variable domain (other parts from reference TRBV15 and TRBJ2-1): DAMVIQNPRYQVTQFGKPVTLSCSQTLNHNVMYWYQQKSSQAPKLLFHYYDKDFNNEADTPDNFQSRRPNTSFCFLDIRSPGLGDTAMYLCATSRDQSGQGYNEQFFGPGTRLTVL.

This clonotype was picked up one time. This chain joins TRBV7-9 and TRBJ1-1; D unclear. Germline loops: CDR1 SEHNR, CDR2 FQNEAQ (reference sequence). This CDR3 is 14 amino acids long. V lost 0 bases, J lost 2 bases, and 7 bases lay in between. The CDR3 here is CASSLAGRNTEAFF. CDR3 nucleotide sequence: TGTGCCAGCAGCTTAGCTGGGCGAAACACTGAAGCTTTCTTT.